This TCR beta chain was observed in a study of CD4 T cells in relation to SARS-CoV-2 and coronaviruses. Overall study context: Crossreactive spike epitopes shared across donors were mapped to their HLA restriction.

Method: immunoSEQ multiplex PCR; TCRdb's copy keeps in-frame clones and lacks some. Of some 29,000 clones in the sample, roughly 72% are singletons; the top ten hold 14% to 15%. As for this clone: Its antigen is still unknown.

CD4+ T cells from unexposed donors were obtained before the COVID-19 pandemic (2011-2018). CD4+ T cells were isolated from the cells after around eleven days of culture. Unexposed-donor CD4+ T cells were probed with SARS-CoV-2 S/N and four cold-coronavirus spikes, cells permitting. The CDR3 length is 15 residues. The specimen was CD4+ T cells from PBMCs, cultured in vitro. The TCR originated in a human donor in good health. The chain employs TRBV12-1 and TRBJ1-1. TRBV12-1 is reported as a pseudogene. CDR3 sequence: CASSSKLRPNTEAFF. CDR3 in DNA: TGTGCCAGCAGCTCTAAATTAAGACCGAACACTGAAGCTTTCTTT.